A selection of T cell receptor beta chains follows, all from one sample in a study of CD8+ T cells in alopecia areata. Sequencing used immunoSEQ multiplex PCR; TCRdb keeps in-frame clones, though not all of them. The sample shows roughly 100,000 clones, over 75% of them seen only once. This specimen was CD8+ T cells sorted from blood, taken around week 31, from a patient treated with tofacitinib. The receptors shown here come from a human donor with alopecia areata. The CDR3 runs from the conserved cysteine through the conserved F or W. D genes are given only for firm matches. Expanded clones are given a class, and other clones once, few, many or no size at all.

.	TRBJ1-4	once	TRBV9	TGTGCCAGCAGCGTACTCGGAACGAACGAAAAACTGTTTTTT	CASSVLGTNEKLFF
.	TRBJ1-5	.	TRBV10-3	TGTGCCATCAGTGTGGGGGGGGATCAGCCCCAGCATTTT	CAISVGGDQPQHF
TRBD2	TRBJ2-7	.	TRBV11-2	TGTGCCAGCAGCCCGAGACTAGCGGGAGGACTCTACGAGCAGTACTTC	CASSPRLAGGLYEQYF
.	TRBJ2-7	once	TRBV7-8	TGTGCCACCGCAACAGGACCTTCCTACGAGCAGTACTTC	CATATGPSYEQYF
.	TRBJ2-1	.	TRBV10-3	TGTGCCATCAGTGAGGTGGACACCAACAATGAGCAGTTCTTC	CAISEVDTNNEQFF
.	TRBJ2-3	few	TRBV5-4	TGTGCCAGCAGCTTGCAGCTCGCACCCACAGATACGCAGTATTTT	CASSLQLAPTDTQYF
.	TRBJ1-5	.	TRBV7-2	TGTGCCAGCAGCTTTGGCGAATATAGCAATCAGCCCCAGCATTTT	CASSFGEYSNQPQHF
TRBD1	TRBJ2-5	.	TRBV5-1	TGCGCCAGCAGCTCGGGACAGGGGGTGGGAGAGACCCAGTACTTC	CASSSGQGVGETQYF
.	TRBJ2-7	.	TRBV7-2	TGTGCCAGCAGCCCAAAGTGGACGGCGGCAACCTACGAGCAGTACTTC	CASSPKWTAATYEQYF
TRBD1	TRBJ2-1	.	TRBV27	TGTGCCAGCCTGACCAGACAGGGGATGCGGGATGAGCAGTTCTTC	CASLTRQGMRDEQFF
.	TRBJ2-5	once	TRBV7-9	TGTGCCAGCAGCTTAAGGCGAGGAGGGTACCAAGAGACCCAGTACTTC	CASSLRRGGYQETQYF
.	TRBJ2-5	.	TRBV13	TGTGCCAGCAGCTTAAGGGAGTACCAAGAGACCCAGTACTTC	CASSLREYQETQYF
.	TRBJ2-6	.	TRBV7-3	TGTGCCAGCAGCTTAAGCCGGGCCGACTCTGGGGCCAACGTCCTGACTTTC	CASSLSRADSGANVLTF
.	TRBJ1-1	once	TRBV30	TGTGCCTGGAGTGTAGGGGGGACTGAAGCTTTCTTT	CAWSVGGTEAFF
.	TRBJ2-7	.	TRBV29-1	TGCAGCGTCCACGAAGGGGATTCCAAAGGCGAGCAGTACTTC	CSVHEGDSKGEQYF
TRBD2	TRBJ2-3	.	TRBV27	TGTGCCAGCGCCGGGGGGGGCCCAGATACGCAGTATTTT	CASAGGGPDTQYF
.	TRBJ2-1	few	TRBV6-6	TGTGCCAGCAGTGACACGGCTAACAATGAGCAGTTCTTC	CASSDTANNEQFF
.	TRBJ2-7	.	TRBV27	TGTGCCAGCAGTTTATTGGTTGGGGGGCATCCTAGCTCCTACGAGCAGTACTTC	CASSLLVGGHPSSYEQYF
TRBD2	TRBJ2-7	.	TRBV25-1	TGTGCCAGCAGTGTACGGGGGGGAGGCTACGAGCAGTACTTC	CASSVRGGGYEQYF
.	TRBJ2-7	.	TRBV4-2	TGTGCCAGCAGCCAGCAAAGGGACGGCTCCTACGAGCAGTACTTC	CASSQQRDGSYEQYF
.	TRBJ2-2	.	TRBV7-6	TGTGCCAGCAGCTTAGCGGGGGGCGGAGGCACCGGGGAGCTGTTTTTT	CASSLAGGGGTGELFF
TRBD1	TRBJ2-7	.	TRBV2	TGTGCCAGCAGTGAGGGACAGGGGGACTACGAGCAGTACTTC	CASSEGQGDYEQYF
TRBD1	TRBJ1-2	.	TRBV13	TGTGCCAGCAGCTTATCTCAGGGGGCGATCTATGGCTACACCTTC	CASSLSQGAIYGYTF
.	TRBJ2-1	.	TRBV7-9	TGTGCCAGCAGCTTAGCGCAAACTAGCAGATACAATGAGCAGTTCTTC	CASSLAQTSRYNEQFF
TRBD1	TRBJ1-6	.	TRBV5-6	TGTGCCAGCAGCTTGACCCGGGACAGGCGGTATTCACCCCTCCACTTT	CASSLTRDRRYSPLHF
.	TRBJ2-1	.	TRBV2	TGTGCCAACCCAGGGGGGACAGTAGGCTCCTACAATGAGCAGTTCTTC	CANPGGTVGSYNEQFF
TRBD1	TRBJ2-3	.	TRBV5-5	TGTGCCAGCAGCGCAACAGGGGTCACAGATACGCAGTATTTT	CASSATGVTDTQYF
.	TRBJ1-1	.	TRBV6-6	TGTGCCAGCAGTGGGAATGGGGGAATGAACACTGAAGCTTTCTTT	CASSGNGGMNTEAFF
.	TRBJ2-7	.	TRBV19	TGTGCCGTCGGTTTGGCCTACGAGCAGTACTTC	CAVGLAYEQYF
TRBD2	TRBJ2-1	.	TRBV7-8	TGTGCCAGCAGCTCCCGGTGGGCTAGCGGGGACAATGAGCAGTTCTTC	CASSSRWASGDNEQFF
.	TRBJ2-4	once	TRBV7-9	TGTGCCAGCAGCTTGGATAACAGGGCAAAAAACATTCAGTACTTC	CASSLDNRAKNIQYF
TRBD2	TRBJ2-1	.	TRBV29-1	TGCAGCGTTACACCAGGACTAGCATCCAATGAGCAGTTCTTC	CSVTPGLASNEQFF
TRBD2	TRBJ2-1	.	TRBV7-2	TGTGCCAGCCGTAGCGGGAACAATGAGCAGTTCTTC	CASRSGNNEQFF
.	TRBJ2-3	.	TRBV7-9	TGTGCCAGCAGCTCCGACCGACAGTCATCCACAGATACGCAGTATTTT	CASSSDRQSSTDTQYF